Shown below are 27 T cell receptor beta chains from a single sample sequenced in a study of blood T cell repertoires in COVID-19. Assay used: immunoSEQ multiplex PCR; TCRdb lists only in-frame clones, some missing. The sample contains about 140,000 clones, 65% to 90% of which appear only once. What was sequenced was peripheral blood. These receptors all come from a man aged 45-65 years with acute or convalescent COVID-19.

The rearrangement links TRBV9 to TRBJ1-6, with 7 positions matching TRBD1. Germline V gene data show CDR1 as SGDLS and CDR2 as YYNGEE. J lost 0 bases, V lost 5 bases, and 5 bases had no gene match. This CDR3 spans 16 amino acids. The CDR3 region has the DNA TGTGCCAGCAGTGCACAGGGGAGCTCCTATAATTCACCCCTCCACTTT. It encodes CASSAQGSSYNSPLHF.

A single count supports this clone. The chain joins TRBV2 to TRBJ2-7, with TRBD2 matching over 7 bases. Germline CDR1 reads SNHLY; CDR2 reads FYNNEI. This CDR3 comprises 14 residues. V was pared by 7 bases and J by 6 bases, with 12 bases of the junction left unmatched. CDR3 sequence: CASKNWTSTSEQYF. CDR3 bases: TGTGCCAGCAAAAATTGGACTAGTACTTCCGAGCAGTACTTC.

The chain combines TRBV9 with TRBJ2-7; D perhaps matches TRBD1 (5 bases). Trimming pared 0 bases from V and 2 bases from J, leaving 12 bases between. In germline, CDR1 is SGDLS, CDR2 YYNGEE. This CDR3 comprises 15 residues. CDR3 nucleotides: TGTGCCAGCAGCGTAGGATCAGGGCTGGCCTACGAGCAGTACTTC. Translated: CASSVGSGLAYEQYF.

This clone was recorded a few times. As DNA, the CDR3 is TGCGCCAGCAGCGCTCGGGTGGGTGATGAAAAACTGTTTTTT. Amino acids: CASSARVGDEKLFF. The rearrangement uses TRBV5-1 and TRBJ1-4; no clear D gene. This CDR3 spans 14 amino acids. V lost 4 bases and J 6 bases, leaving 13 bases between the germline ends. From germline, CDR1 is SGHRS and CDR2 YFSETQ.

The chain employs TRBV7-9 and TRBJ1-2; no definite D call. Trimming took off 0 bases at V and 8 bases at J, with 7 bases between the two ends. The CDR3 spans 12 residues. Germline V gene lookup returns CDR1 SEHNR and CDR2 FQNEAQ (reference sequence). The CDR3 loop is CASSLAAVGYTF. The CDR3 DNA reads TGTGCCAGCAGCTTAGCGGCGGTAGGCTACACCTTC.

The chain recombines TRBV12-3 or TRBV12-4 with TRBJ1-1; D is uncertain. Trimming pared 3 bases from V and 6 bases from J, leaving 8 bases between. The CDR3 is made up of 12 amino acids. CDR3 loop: CASSFGRPEAFF. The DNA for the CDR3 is TGTGCCAGCAGTTTTGGCAGGCCTGAAGCTTTCTTT.

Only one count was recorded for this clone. The CDR3 here is CASSPPIAGGKETQYF. CDR3 nucleotide sequence: TGTGCCAGCAGCCCACCTATAGCGGGAGGGAAAGAGACCCAGTACTTC. V gene TRBV5-4 combines with J gene TRBJ2-5, with 11 positions matching TRBD2. The CDR3 has 16 residues. Germline CDR1 is SGHNT and CDR2 is YYREEE (reference sequence). Trimming cost V 4 bases and J 3 bases; bases outside gene matches: 8.

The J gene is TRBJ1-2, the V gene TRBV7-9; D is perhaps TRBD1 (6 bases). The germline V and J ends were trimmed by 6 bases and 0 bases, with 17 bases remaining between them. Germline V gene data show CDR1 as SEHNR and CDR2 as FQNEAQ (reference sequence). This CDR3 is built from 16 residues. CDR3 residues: CASSFFDRPSNYGYTF. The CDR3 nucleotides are TGTGCCAGCAGTTTTTTTGACAGGCCATCTAACTATGGCTACACCTTC.

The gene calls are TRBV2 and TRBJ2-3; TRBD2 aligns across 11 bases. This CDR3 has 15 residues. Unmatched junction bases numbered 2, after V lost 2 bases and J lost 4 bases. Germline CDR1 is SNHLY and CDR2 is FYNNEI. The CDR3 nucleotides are TGTGCCAGCAGTGAATTAGCGGGGGGGCCAGATACGCAGTATTTT. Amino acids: CASSELAGGPDTQYF.

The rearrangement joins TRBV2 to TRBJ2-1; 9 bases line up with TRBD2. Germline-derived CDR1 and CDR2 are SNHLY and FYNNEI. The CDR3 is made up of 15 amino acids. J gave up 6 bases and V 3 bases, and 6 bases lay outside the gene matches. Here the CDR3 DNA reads TGTGCCAGCAGTGAGGGAGGACTAGCGACCAATGAGCAGTTCTTC. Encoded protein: CASSEGGLATNEQFF.

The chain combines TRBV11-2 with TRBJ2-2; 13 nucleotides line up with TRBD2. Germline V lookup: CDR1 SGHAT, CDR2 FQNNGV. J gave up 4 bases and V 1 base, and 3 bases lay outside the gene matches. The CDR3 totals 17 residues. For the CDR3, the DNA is TGTGCCAGCAGCTTAGGACTAGCGGGGGGACGCACCGGGGAGCTGTTTTTT. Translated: CASSLGLAGGRTGELFF.

CDR3 in amino acids: CASSFKWGGEAFF. The CDR3 DNA reads as TGTGCCAGCAGCTTTAAATGGGGGGGAGAAGCTTTCTTT. The V gene is TRBV11-3, the J gene TRBJ1-1, with a possible D match to TRBD1 (5 bases). CDR1 and CDR2 (germline): SGHNT, YENEEA. The V gene lost 3 bases and the J gene lost 8 bases, with 13 bases spanning the gap. This CDR3 has 13 amino acids.

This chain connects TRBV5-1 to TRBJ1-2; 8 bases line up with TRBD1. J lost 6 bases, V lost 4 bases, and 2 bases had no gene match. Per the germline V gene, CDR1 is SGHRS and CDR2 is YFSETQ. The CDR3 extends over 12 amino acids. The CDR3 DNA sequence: TGCGCCAGCAGCGGGACAGGTCATGGCTACACCTTC. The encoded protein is CASSGTGHGYTF.

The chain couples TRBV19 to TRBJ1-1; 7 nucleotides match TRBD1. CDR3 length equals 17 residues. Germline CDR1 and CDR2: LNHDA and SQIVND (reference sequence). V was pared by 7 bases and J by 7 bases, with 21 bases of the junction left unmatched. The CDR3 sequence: CASIAPPDHRGRGEAFF. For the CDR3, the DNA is TGTGCCAGTATCGCCCCACCCGACCACAGGGGCCGAGGTGAAGCTTTCTTT.

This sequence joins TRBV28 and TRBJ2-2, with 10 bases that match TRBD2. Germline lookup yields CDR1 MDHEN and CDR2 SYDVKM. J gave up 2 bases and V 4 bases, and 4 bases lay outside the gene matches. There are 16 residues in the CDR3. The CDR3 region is CASSYTLAGNTGELFF. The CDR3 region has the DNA TGTGCCAGCAGTTACACACTAGCGGGAAACACCGGGGAGCTGTTTTTT.

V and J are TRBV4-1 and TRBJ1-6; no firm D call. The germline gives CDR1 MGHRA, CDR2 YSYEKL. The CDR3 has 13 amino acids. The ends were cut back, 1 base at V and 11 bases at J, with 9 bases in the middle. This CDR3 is CASSQALVAPLHF. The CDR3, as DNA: TGCGCCAGCAGCCAAGCGTTAGTGGCACCCCTCCACTTT.

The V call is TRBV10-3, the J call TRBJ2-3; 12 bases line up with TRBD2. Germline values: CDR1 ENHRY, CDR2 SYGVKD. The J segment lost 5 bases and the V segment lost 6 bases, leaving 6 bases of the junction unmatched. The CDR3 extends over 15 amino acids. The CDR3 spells CAISRTSGDIDTQYF. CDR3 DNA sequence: TGTGCCATCAGCCGGACTAGCGGGGACATAGATACGCAGTATTTT.

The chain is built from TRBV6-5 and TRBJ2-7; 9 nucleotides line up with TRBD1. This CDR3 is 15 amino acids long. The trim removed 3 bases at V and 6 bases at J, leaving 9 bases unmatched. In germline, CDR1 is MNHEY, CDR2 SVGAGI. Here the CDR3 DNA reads TGTGCCAGCAGTTATCACGGGACAGGGAAGGCCGAGCAGTACTTC. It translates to CASSYHGTGKAEQYF.

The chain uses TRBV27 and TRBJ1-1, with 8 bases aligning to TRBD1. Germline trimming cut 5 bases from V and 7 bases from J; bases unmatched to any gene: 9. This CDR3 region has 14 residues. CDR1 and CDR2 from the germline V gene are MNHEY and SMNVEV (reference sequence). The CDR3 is CASSPGTGGSEAFF. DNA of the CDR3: TGTGCCAGCAGTCCCGGGACAGGAGGCAGTGAAGCTTTCTTT.

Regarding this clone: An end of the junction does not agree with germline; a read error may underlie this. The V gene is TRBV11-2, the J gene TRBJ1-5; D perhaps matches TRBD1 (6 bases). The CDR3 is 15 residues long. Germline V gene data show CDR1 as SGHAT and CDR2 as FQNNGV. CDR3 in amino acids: CANSLQGSTNQPQHF. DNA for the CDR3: TGTGCCAACAGCTTGCAGGGGTCGACGAATCAGCCCCAGCATTTT.

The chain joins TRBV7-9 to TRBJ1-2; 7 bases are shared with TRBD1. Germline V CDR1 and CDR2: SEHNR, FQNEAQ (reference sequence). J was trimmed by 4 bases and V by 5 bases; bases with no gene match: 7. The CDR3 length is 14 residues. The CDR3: CASSVTGSGYGYTF. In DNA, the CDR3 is TGTGCCAGCAGCGTGACAGGGAGTGGCTATGGCTACACCTTC.

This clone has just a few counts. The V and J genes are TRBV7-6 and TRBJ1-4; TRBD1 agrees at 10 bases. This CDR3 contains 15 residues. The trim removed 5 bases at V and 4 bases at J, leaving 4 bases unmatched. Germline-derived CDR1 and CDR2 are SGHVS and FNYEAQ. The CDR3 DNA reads TGTGCCAGCAGCACGACAGGGGGCAATAATGAAAAACTGTTTTTT. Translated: CASSTTGGNNEKLFF.

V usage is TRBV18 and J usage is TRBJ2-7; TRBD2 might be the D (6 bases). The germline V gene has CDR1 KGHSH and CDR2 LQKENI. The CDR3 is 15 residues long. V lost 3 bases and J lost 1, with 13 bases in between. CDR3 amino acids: CASSPSTRGSYEQYF. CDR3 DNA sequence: TGTGCCAGCTCACCTTCTACTCGGGGGTCCTACGAGCAGTACTTC.

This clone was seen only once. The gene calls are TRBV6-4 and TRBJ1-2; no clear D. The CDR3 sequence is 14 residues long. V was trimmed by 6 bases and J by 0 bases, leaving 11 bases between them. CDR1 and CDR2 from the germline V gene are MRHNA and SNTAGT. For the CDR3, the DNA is TGTGCCAGCAGCGATGGGCCATCTAACTATGGCTACACCTTC. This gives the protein CASSDGPSNYGYTF.

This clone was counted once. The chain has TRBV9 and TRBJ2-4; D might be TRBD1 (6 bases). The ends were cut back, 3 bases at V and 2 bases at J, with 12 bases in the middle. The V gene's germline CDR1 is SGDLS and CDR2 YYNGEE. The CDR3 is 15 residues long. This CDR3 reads CASSAGQSTKNIQYF. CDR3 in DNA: TGTGCCAGCAGCGCAGGACAGTCTACCAAAAACATTCAGTACTTC.

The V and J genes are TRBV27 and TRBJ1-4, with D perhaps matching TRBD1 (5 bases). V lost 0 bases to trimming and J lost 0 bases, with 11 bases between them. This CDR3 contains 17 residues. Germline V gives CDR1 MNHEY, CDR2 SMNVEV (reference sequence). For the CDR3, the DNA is TGTGCCAGCAGTTTATCGCCGACAGCTGCAACTAATGAAAAACTGTTTTTT. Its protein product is CASSLSPTAATNEKLFF.

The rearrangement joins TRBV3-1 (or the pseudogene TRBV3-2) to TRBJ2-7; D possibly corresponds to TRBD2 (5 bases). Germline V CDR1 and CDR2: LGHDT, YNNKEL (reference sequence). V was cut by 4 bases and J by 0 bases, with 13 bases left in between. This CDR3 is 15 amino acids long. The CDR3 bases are TGTGCCAGCAGCCCACCGGGAATTAGCTCCTACGAGCAGTACTTC. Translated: CASSPPGISSYEQYF.